Below are 9 T cell receptor beta chains sequenced from a single sample in a study of PD-1 blockade in mismatch repair-deficient tumors. Clones were read by immunoSEQ multiplex PCR, and TCRdb kept only the in-frame ones, dropping some. The sample shows about 25,000 clones, less than 85% of them seen only once. The sequenced sample was PBMCs, obtained before pembrolizumab treatment. These receptors all come from an adult with mismatch repair-deficient cancer.

This chain joins TRBV7-9 and TRBJ2-7, with 10 bases aligning to TRBD1. The V gene's germline CDR1 is SEHNR and CDR2 FQNEAQ (reference sequence). This CDR3 is 15 amino acids long. The junction had 8 bases not matched to a gene; V was cut back by 5 bases and J by 4 bases. In nucleotides, the CDR3 is TGTGCCAGCAGCGCCGGACAGGGGGACTGGTACGAGCAGTACTTC. Its protein product is CASSAGQGDWYEQYF.

The table lists this clone with a count of one. The CDR3 DNA sequence: TGTGCCAGCAGCGTAGAGAGGACAGATACGCAGTATTTT. Protein sequence: CASSVERTDTQYF. The chain joins TRBV9 to TRBJ2-3; the D is unclear. With 0 bases removed from V and 3 bases from J, the gap between germline ends came to 5 bases. The CDR3 length is 13 residues. The V gene's germline CDR1 is SGDLS and CDR2 YYNGEE.

The V and J genes are TRBV23-1 and TRBJ2-6; D is possibly TRBD1 (6 bases). TRBV23-1 is designated an ORF whose function remains uncertain. The CDR3 is made up of 17 amino acids. Trimming cost V 3 bases and J 0 bases, with 12 bases left between them. This chain's CDR3 is CASSQRQVSSGANVLTF. CDR3 coding DNA: TGCGCCAGCAGTCAGAGACAGGTAAGCTCTGGGGCCAACGTCCTGACTTTC.

The rearrangement uses TRBV9 and TRBJ1-2; 9 nucleotides align to TRBD1. There are 18 residues in the CDR3. V lost 3 bases to trimming and J lost 3 bases; unmatched junction nucleotides: 15. Germline-derived CDR1 and CDR2 are SGDLS and YYNGEE. The CDR3 DNA sequence: TGTGCCAGCAGCGAGAGTTGGACAGGGGTGGCGTTAGACTATGGCTACACCTTC. Translating it yields CASSESWTGVALDYGYTF. Supplemented by reference TRBV9 and TRBJ1-2, the full variable domain reads DSGVTQTPKHLITATGQRVTLRCSPRSGDLSVYWYQQSLDQGLQFLIQYYNGEERAKGNILERFSAQQFPDLHSELNLSSLELGDSALYFCASSESWTGVALDYGYTFGSGTRLTVV.

The chain combines TRBV5-1 with TRBJ1-5; no clear D gene. Between the trimmed V and J ends, which lost 4 bases and 3 bases, there was a span of 8 bases. Germline-derived CDR1 and CDR2 are SGHRS and YFSETQ. The CDR3 runs to 13 residues. The CDR3 reads CASSLSTNQPQHF. In DNA, the CDR3 is TGCGCCAGCAGCCTCTCTACCAATCAGCCCCAGCATTTT.

V is TRBV29-1 and J is TRBJ2-1, with a possible D match to TRBD1 (6 bases). This CDR3 region has 12 residues. The V gene's germline CDR1 is SQVTM and CDR2 ANQGSEA. Trimming stripped 5 bases from V and 5 bases from J, with 10 bases between. The CDR3 DNA is TGCAGCGTTTATGCAGGGGACAATGAGCAGTTCTTC. Its translation is CSVYAGDNEQFF.

This clone was detected only a few times. V and J are TRBV2 and TRBJ1-2; D gene ambiguous. Germline CDR1 is SNHLY and CDR2 is FYNNEI. The CDR3 length is 13 residues. Trimming took off 6 bases at V and 10 bases at J, with 18 bases between the two ends. The CDR3: CASSSGIEKDYTF. Written as DNA, the CDR3 is TGTGCCAGCAGCTCCGGGATCGAAAAGGACTACACCTTC. Based on the CDR3 plus reference TRBV2 and TRBJ1-2, the full variable domain is EPEVTQTPSHQVTQMGQEVILRCVPISNHLYFYWYRQILGQKVEFLVSFYNNEISEKSEIFDDQFSVERPDGSNFTLKIRSTKLEDSAMYFCASSSGIEKDYTFGSGTRLTVV.

This rearrangement joins TRBV5-6 to TRBJ1-2, with D possibly matching TRBD1 (6 bases). The germline gives CDR1 SGHDT, CDR2 YYEEEE. This CDR3 is 14 amino acids long. The ends were cut back, 0 bases at V and 6 bases at J, with 12 bases in the middle. The CDR3 nucleotides read TGTGCCAGCAGCTTGGTGCTGGGGGCGGATGGCTACACCTTC. This gives the protein CASSLVLGADGYTF.

The rearrangement links TRBV19 to TRBJ2-3, with 9 bases aligning to TRBD2. The germline gives CDR1 LNHDA, CDR2 SQIVND (reference sequence). CDR3 length: 15 amino acids. Unmatched junction bases numbered 11, after V lost 9 bases and J lost 4 bases. CDR3 loop: CASSSGTSTSDTQYF. In nucleotides, the CDR3 is TGTGCCAGCTCCTCCGGGACTAGCACTTCAGATACGCAGTATTTT.